The subject of this entry is one TCR beta chain. The data were obtained in a study of blood T cell repertoires in COVID-19. Libraries were prepared by immunoSEQ multiplex PCR; TCRdb keeps only in-frame clonotypes and omits some of them. The sample contains about 160,000 clones, around 80% of which appear only once. The ends were cut back, 4 bases at V and 5 bases at J, with 16 bases in the middle. The CDR3 runs to 15 residues. CDR1 SGHRS and CDR2 YFSETQ come from the germline V gene. The cohort comprised adults aged about 18 to 100 years residing in approximately 22 US areas. Cohorts were determined from participant-reported clinical history.

The specimen sequenced was PBMCs or T cells enriched from blood (not recorded which). This chain joins TRBV5-1 and TRBJ1-5; unclear D gene. The receptor was isolated from a woman aged 55-70 years who had recovered from COVID-19. Here the CDR3 reads CASSLEDFPHQPQHF. The CDR3 nucleotides read TGCGCCAGCAGCCTCGAGGACTTTCCCCATCAGCCCCAGCATTTT.